The 5 T cell receptor beta chains given below trace back to one sample, sequenced in a study of CD8 T cells in ankylosing spondylitis. General study points: Ankylosing spondylitis blood seemed to carry a telltale TCR beta motif made of roughly 8 highly homologous variants.

TCRdb used MiXCR to reprocess the 5' RACE reads, holding one entry per CDR3 protein. Here the sample spans about 450,000 distinct CDR3 sequences, roughly 26% being singletons. Their cognate antigens are unknown. The sequenced sample consisted of blood, either unsorted or a sorted T cell fraction (not recorded which). The receptors here all came from a male donor with ankylosing spondylitis.

This clonotype appeared a few times. The J gene is TRBJ1-2, the V gene TRBV28; TRBD1 is a possible D gene (6 bases). Trimming stripped 6 bases from V and 1 base from J, with 15 bases between. The CDR3 is made up of 15 amino acids. CDR1 is MDHEN and CDR2 is SYDVKM in the germline V gene. The CDR3 protein is CASSPRGTLNYGYTF. DNA for the CDR3: TGTGCCAGCAGCCCTAGGGGGACACTTAACTATGGCTACACCTTC.

The chain uses TRBV12-3 or TRBV12-4 and TRBJ1-2; D gene ambiguous. With 2 bases removed from V and 3 bases from J, the gap between germline ends came to 10 bases. The CDR3 extends over 14 amino acids. The CDR3 sequence is CASSLRRGHYGYTF. The CDR3 bases are TGTGCCAGCAGTTTACGCCGAGGGCACTATGGCTACACCTTC.

This chain connects TRBV2 to TRBJ2-5; 10 positions match TRBD2. This CDR3 is 14 amino acids long. Germline V gene lookup returns CDR1 SNHLY and CDR2 FYNNEI. The CDR3 sequence: CTTSQREGVETQYF. CDR3 sequence (DNA): TGTACCACTAGTCAGCGGGAGGGTGTAGAGACCCAGTACTTC.

V gene TRBV19 combines with J gene TRBJ2-1; D is uncertain. CDR3 size: 14 residues. Per the germline V gene, CDR1 is LNHDA and CDR2 is SQIVND (reference sequence). The V end lost 0 bases, the J end lost 1 base, and 4 bases lay between the germline ends. The CDR3: CASSIEGSYNEQFF. CDR3 in DNA: TGTGCCAGTAGTATAGAAGGGTCCTACAATGAGCAGTTCTTC.

The chain employs TRBV7-2 and TRBJ2-2; no firm D call. The V end was cut by 5 bases, the J end by 5 bases, with 15 bases between. Per the germline V gene, CDR1 is SGHTA and CDR2 is FQGNSA. The CDR3 is 15 amino acids. The CDR3 loop is CASSLPAGSTGELFF. The DNA for the CDR3 is TGTGCCAGCAGCCTCCCGGCCGGTTCGACCGGGGAGCTGTTTTTT.